This T cell receptor beta chain was obtained from a study of beta chain features in type 1 diabetes. Expressed TCRB transcripts got sequenced, as all isolated RNA was reverse transcribed. The repertoire was sequenced with immunoSEQ multiplex PCR; TCRdb's copy has only in-frame clones and lacks some. This sample has about 350,000 clones, with around 20% found just once. The CDR3 contains 12 residues. Germline CDR1 is SEHNR and CDR2 is FQNEAQ (reference sequence). V lost 5 bases, J lost 2 bases, and 7 bases lay in between. The TCR was taken from a woman in her late teens or twenties in good health. Material for sequencing was naive CD4+ T cells from blood. The rearrangement uses TRBV7-9 and TRBJ2-7; maybe TRBD1 (6 bases). CDR3 nucleotides: TGTGCCAGCAGCGACAGGCCCTACGAGCAGTACTTC. It encodes CASSDRPYEQYF. The complete variable domain, with remaining parts taken from reference TRBV7-9 and TRBJ2-7, reads DTGVSQNPRHKITKRGQNVTFRCDPISEHNRLYWYRQTLGQGPEFLTYFQNEAQLEKSRLLSDRFSAERPKGSFSTLEIQRTEQGDSAMYLCASSDRPYEQYFGPGTRLTVT.